The 32 T cell receptor beta chains presented below share a single source sample, sequenced in a study of cytomegalovirus exposure and HLA in healthy donors. The data were produced by immunoSEQ multiplex PCR, yet TCRdb's version contains in-frame clones alone and is incomplete. This sample has some 330,000 clones; about nine tenths occur once, and the top ten carry 0.65% to 0.85%. The source material was PBMCs. Source of these receptors: a woman between 18 and 29 years old in good health and CMV-seronegative.

This clone was picked up a small number of times. The chain is built from TRBV5-1 and TRBJ1-2; D not resolved. This CDR3 is 13 amino acids long. The germline CDR1 and CDR2 sequences are SGHRS and YFSETQ. V lost 4 bases and J 4 bases, leaving 11 bases between the germline ends. The CDR3: CASSQDGLYGYTF. DNA for the CDR3: TGCGCCAGCAGCCAGGACGGACTCTATGGCTACACCTTC.

This clone was observed once. The chain combines TRBV2 with TRBJ2-7; 7 positions agree with TRBD2. The germline V gene has CDR1 SNHLY and CDR2 FYNNEI. The CDR3 is 17 residues long. With 6 bases clipped from V and 0 bases from J, the junction kept 14 bases outside the gene matches. The CDR3 nucleotides are TGTGCCAGCAGGGGGGGGGAAGACTACTTACTCTCCTACGAGCAGTACTTC. Amino acids: CASRGGEDYLLSYEQYF.

J is TRBJ2-2 and V is TRBV15; a weak D match, TRBD1 (7 bases). CDR1 and CDR2 from the germline V gene are LNHNV and YYDKDF (reference sequence). The CDR3 has 15 residues. The V end lost 4 bases, the J end lost 4 bases, and 13 bases lay between the germline ends. The CDR3 here is CATSNYRGGTGELFF. The CDR3 DNA follows: TGTGCCACCAGCAACTACAGGGGAGGCACCGGGGAGCTGTTTTTT.

The chain is built from TRBV29-1 and TRBJ2-5, with 7 bases aligning to TRBD1. J gave up 5 bases and V 7 bases, and 10 bases lay outside the gene matches. Germline values: CDR1 SQVTM, CDR2 ANQGSEA. The CDR3 loop spans 13 amino acids. CDR3 sequence (DNA): TGCAGCGGGGGGACAGCCGGACCGGAGACCCAGTACTTC. Translated: CSGGTAGPETQYF.

In DNA, the CDR3 is TGTGCCAGCAGCTTTTCCGGACAGGGTGGTCAGCCCCAGCATTTT. Its protein product is CASSFSGQGGQPQHF. The gene calls are TRBV7-2 and TRBJ1-5; 8 bases map to TRBD1. V was clipped by 3 bases and J by 6 bases; unmatched bases: 7. This CDR3 region has 15 residues. CDR1 is SGHTA, CDR2 FQGNSA, per germline. The variable domain in full, completed from reference TRBV7-2 and TRBJ1-5, reads GAGVSQSPSNKVTEKGKDVELRCDPISGHTALYWYRQSLGQGLEFLIYFQGNSAPDKSGLPSDRFSAERTGGSVSTLTIQRTQQEDSAVYLCASSFSGQGGQPQHFGDGTRLSIL.

The chain recombines TRBV7-3 with TRBJ2-7, with 7 bases aligning to TRBD2. The junction had 13 bases not matched to a gene; V was cut back by 5 bases and J by 6 bases. This CDR3 is 15 amino acids long. From germline, CDR1 is SGHTA and CDR2 FQGTGA. CDR3 sequence (DNA): TGTGCCAGCAGCCAGCAAGCTAGCGGCCGCACCGAGCAGTACTTC. Residues: CASSQQASGRTEQYF.

The J gene is TRBJ1-2, the V gene TRBV4-1, with D unresolved. V was trimmed by 1 base and J by 5 bases, leaving 14 bases between them. Germline V gives CDR1 MGHRA, CDR2 YSYEKL. The CDR3 has 15 amino acids. The DNA for the CDR3 is TGCGCCAGCAGCCAAGGGCAGGCCAGCATATATGGCTACACCTTC. Protein sequence: CASSQGQASIYGYTF.

The table lists this clone with a few counts. V gene TRBV2 combines with J gene TRBJ2-7; TRBD1 matches at 7 bases. The CDR3 contains 13 residues. Germline lookup yields CDR1 SNHLY and CDR2 FYNNEI. J lost 7 bases, V lost 6 bases, and 9 bases had no gene match. CDR3 DNA: TGTGCCAGCAGGTATGACAGGGTCGAAGAGCAGTACTTC. Translated, it gives CASRYDRVEEQYF.

The CDR3 nucleotides read TGTGCCAGTAGTAGCGGGTTGTCCTACGAGCAGTACTTC. It is translated as CASSSGLSYEQYF. The rearrangement uses TRBV19 and TRBJ2-7; D is perhaps TRBD2 (5 bases). This CDR3 comprises 13 residues. V was cut by 4 bases and J by 1 base, with 8 bases left in between. The germline V gene has CDR1 LNHDA and CDR2 SQIVND (reference sequence).

V and J are TRBV28 and TRBJ1-2; 9 bases fit TRBD1. This CDR3 comprises 12 residues. J was trimmed by 4 bases and V by 7 bases; bases with no gene match: 1. Germline assignment: CDR1 MDHEN and CDR2 SYDVKM. As DNA, the CDR3 is TGTGCCAGCAAACAGGGGGCCTATGGCTACACCTTC. Protein: CASKQGAYGYTF.

This clone was seen a single time. The chain links TRBV14 to TRBJ1-5; the D is unclear. CDR1 SGHDN and CDR2 FVKESK come from the germline V gene. CDR3 length equals 14 residues. CDR3 DNA: TGTGCTGAGCGGGAGACCCGGGGTGATCAGCCCCAGCATTTT. The encoded protein is CAERETRGDQPQHF.

The chain has TRBV4-2 and TRBJ1-4; 7 positions match TRBD1. The CDR3 has 15 amino acids. V gave up 3 bases and J gave up 4 bases; unmatched junction bases: 5. Germline loops: CDR1 LGHNA, CDR2 YNFKEQ. The CDR3 sequence: CASSHSTGSNEKLFF. CDR3 DNA sequence: TGTGCCAGCAGCCACTCGACAGGGAGTAATGAAAAACTGTTTTTT.

The genes are TRBV4-3 and TRBJ2-7, with TRBD1 matching 7 bases. V lost 4 bases and J lost 2; bases outside the gene matches: 5. The V gene's germline CDR1 is LGHNA and CDR2 YSLEER. CDR3 length: 14 residues. CDR3 residues: CASSRETGPYEQYF. The CDR3 nucleotides read TGCGCCAGCAGCCGAGAGACAGGGCCCTACGAGCAGTACTTC.

There are a few counts of this clone. The rearrangement uses TRBV9 and TRBJ1-2; 9 nucleotides line up with TRBD1. Trimming cost V 4 bases and J 2 bases; bases outside gene matches: 3. Germline V gene lookup returns CDR1 SGDLS and CDR2 YYNGEE. The CDR3 spans 14 residues. CDR3 nucleotide sequence: TGTGCCAGCAGCCCAGGGACAGGGAACTATGGCTACACCTTC. Translated, it gives CASSPGTGNYGYTF.

This chain joins TRBV6-1 and TRBJ2-2; D call uncertain. Germline lookup yields CDR1 MNHNS and CDR2 SASEGT. The CDR3 covers 13 residues. V lost 11 bases, J lost 4 bases, and 14 bases lay in between. The CDR3 nucleotides are TGTGCCCAGCGTGGAGATCTCACCGGGGAGCTGTTTTTT. Translating it yields CAQRGDLTGELFF.

This clone has a count of ten or more. J is TRBJ2-2 and V is TRBV18; 8 bases agree with TRBD1. The germline V gene has CDR1 KGHSH and CDR2 LQKENI. The CDR3 is 16 amino acids. V lost 1 base, J lost 6 bases, and 7 bases stayed unmatched. The CDR3 protein is CASSPRGDRGSGELFF. The CDR3 coding sequence is TGTGCCAGCTCACCACGGGGAGACAGGGGATCCGGGGAGCTGTTTTTT. The full variable domain, rest sourced from reference TRBV18 and TRBJ2-2, is NAGVMQNPRHLVRRRGQEARLRCSPMKGHSHVYWYRQLPEEGLKFMVYLQKENIIDESGMPKERFSAEFPKEGPSILRIQQVVRGDSAAYFCASSPRGDRGSGELFFGEGSRLTVL.

The chain joins TRBV27 to TRBJ2-7, with 10 bases lining up with TRBD1. There are 16 residues in the CDR3. CDR1 is MNHEY and CDR2 is SMNVEV in the germline V gene (reference sequence). V dropped 2 bases and J dropped 3; count of bases not matched to a gene: 7. The chain's CDR3 is CASSLASGQGFYEQYF. CDR3 sequence (DNA): TGTGCCAGCAGTTTAGCATCGGGACAGGGGTTCTACGAGCAGTACTTC.

This clone was found once. Additional DNA sequences in this sample encode the identical CDR3. The chain has TRBV6-5 and TRBJ1-1, with D possibly being TRBD1 (5 bases). V was shortened by 2 bases and J by 4 bases, with 11 bases between the two germline ends. The germline V gene encodes CDR1 MNHEY and CDR2 SVGAGI. The CDR3 has 14 amino acids. For the CDR3, the DNA is TGTGCCAGCAGTTACGGGACCGGGAGCACTGAAGCTTTCTTT. Protein: CASSYGTGSTEAFF.

In its sample, this clone was seen a few times. The gene calls are TRBV10-3 and TRBJ2-7; maybe TRBD1 (6 bases). The CDR3 has 13 residues. Trimming shortened V by 3 bases and J by 6 bases, and 12 bases separated the two germline ends. From germline, CDR1 is ENHRY and CDR2 SYGVKD. The CDR3 spells CAISDRWDTEQYF. The CDR3 nucleotides read TGTGCCATCAGTGATAGGTGGGACACCGAGCAGTACTTC.

The J gene is TRBJ1-1, the V gene TRBV7-9; no firm D call. The V end lost 2 bases, the J end lost 6 bases, and 7 bases lay between the germline ends. Germline-derived CDR1 and CDR2 are SEHNR and FQNEAQ (reference sequence). This CDR3 region has 12 residues. DNA of the CDR3: TGTGCCAGCAGCTTAATGTCCTCTGAAGCTTTCTTT. It translates to CASSLMSSEAFF.

The chain couples TRBV27 to TRBJ2-1, with 7 bases fitting TRBD2. The CDR3 runs 15 residues. Germline V gives CDR1 MNHEY, CDR2 SMNVEV (reference sequence). V shed 3 bases, J shed 8 bases, and the junction held 10 bases outside the gene matches. CDR3: CASSLGGGLFYEQFF. The CDR3 nucleotides read TGTGCCAGCAGTTTGGGGGGAGGGCTTTTCTATGAGCAGTTCTTC.

This clone was seen a single time. This chain joins TRBV30 and TRBJ2-1; 11 nucleotides align to TRBD1. V lost 5 bases to trimming and J lost 7 bases; unmatched junction nucleotides: 1. Germline V lookup: CDR1 GTSNPN, CDR2 SVGIG (reference sequence). The CDR3 has 12 residues. The CDR3 protein is CAWGTGGNEQFF. The CDR3 bases are TGTGCCTGGGGGACAGGGGGGAATGAGCAGTTCTTC.

Points on this clone: Other DNA sequences in this sample translate to the same CDR3. CDR3 in DNA: TGTGCCAGCAGTCCCACTAGCGGTAGCTCCTACAATGAGCAGTTCTTC. Its protein product is CASSPTSGSSYNEQFF. This chain links TRBV27 with TRBJ2-1; 8 bases line up with TRBD2. CDR1 is MNHEY, CDR2 SMNVEV, per germline (reference sequence). CDR3 length: 16 residues. The J segment lost 0 bases and the V segment lost 5 bases, leaving 6 bases of the junction unmatched.

This rearrangement joins TRBV6-5 to TRBJ1-1; the D is unclear. The ends were cut back, 1 base at V and 1 base at J, with 7 bases in the middle. Germline V gene sequence: CDR1 MNHEY, CDR2 SVGAGI. The length of the CDR3 is 14 residues. The CDR3 DNA reads TGTGCCAGCAGTTACTTCGGTAGGAACACTGAAGCTTTCTTT. Encoded protein: CASSYFGRNTEAFF.

This sequence joins TRBV12-1 and TRBJ1-5; the tabulated D call, TRBD1, remains unverified against the DNA. TRBV12-1 constitutes a pseudogene. The CDR3 runs 15 residues. The CDR3 nucleotides are TGTGCCAGCAGCTTTAGTTCAGGGGCCAATCAGCCCCAGCATTTT. Translation gives CASSFSSGANQPQHF.

This clone has just one count. As DNA, the CDR3 is TGTGCCACAGACAGGGACAGGACAACGGATACGCAGTATTTT. As protein: CATDRDRTTDTQYF. The chain is built from TRBV2 and TRBJ2-3; TRBD1 matches at 8 bases. The V gene end was trimmed by 10 bases and the J gene end by 6 bases; junction bases not matched to a gene: 12. The CDR3 has 14 residues. Germline values: CDR1 SNHLY, CDR2 FYNNEI.

This clone has only one observation. The chain joins TRBV7-2 to TRBJ1-5, with a tentative D call TRBD1 (6 bases). Germline CDR1 is SGHTA and CDR2 is FQGNSA. V was shortened by 5 bases and J by 4 bases, with 12 bases between the two germline ends. The CDR3 has 14 amino acids. CDR3 in DNA: TGTGCCAGCAGCACGGACAGAGGGAATCAGCCCCAGCATTTT. It is translated as CASSTDRGNQPQHF.

This clone has a handful of counts. The rearrangement links TRBV2 to TRBJ1-2; possibly TRBD1 for D (6 bases). The V gene lost 2 bases and the J gene lost 4 bases, with 17 bases spanning the gap. CDR1 is SNHLY and CDR2 is FYNNEI in the germline V gene. This CDR3 spans 16 amino acids. The CDR3 DNA is TGTGCCAGCAGTGAATATGGCGGGGGCCAGGGCTATGGCTACACCTTC. It specifies CASSEYGGGQGYGYTF.

V and J are TRBV7-2 and TRBJ2-2; 8 positions agree with TRBD1. The V segment lost 2 bases and the J segment 1 base; nucleotides outside the gene matches: 3. The CDR3 has 16 amino acids. Germline V gene lookup returns CDR1 SGHTA and CDR2 FQGNSA. The CDR3 loop is CASSLMGTGNTGELFF. The CDR3, as DNA: TGTGCCAGCAGCTTAATGGGGACAGGGAACACCGGGGAGCTGTTTTTT.

The chain joins TRBV15 to TRBJ2-4, with D perhaps TRBD2 (6 bases). Trimming removed 0 bases from V and 7 bases from J, with 13 bases in between. The CDR3 contains 15 residues. Germline V CDR1 and CDR2: LNHNV, YYDKDF (reference sequence). In DNA, the CDR3 is TGTGCCACCAGCAGAGATCGCGGGACGGGTAACATTCAGTACTTC. This translates into CATSRDRGTGNIQYF.

This sequence joins TRBV4-3 and TRBJ1-4; D possibly corresponds to TRBD1 (5 bases). Trimming shortened V by 0 bases and J by 4 bases, and 15 bases separated the two germline ends. Germline V gene lookup returns CDR1 LGHNA and CDR2 YSLEER. This CDR3 contains 17 residues. The CDR3 loop is CASSQESGGDNNEKLFF. The CDR3 nucleotides read TGCGCCAGCAGCCAAGAGAGCGGGGGGGATAATAATGAAAAACTGTTTTTT.

This clone came up many times. The rearrangement uses TRBV27 and TRBJ1-5, with 8 bases matching TRBD1. Germline CDR1 reads MNHEY; CDR2 reads SMNVEV (reference sequence). Trimming at V came to 6 bases and at J to 4 bases, leaving 5 bases not matched to a gene. This CDR3 spans 14 amino acids. The CDR3 bases are TGTGCCAGCAGAGGGACAGGATTGAATCAGCCCCAGCATTTT. It specifies CASRGTGLNQPQHF.